These 27 T cell receptor beta chains came from one sample sequenced in a study of blood T cell repertoires in COVID-19. Repertoires were generated with immunoSEQ multiplex PCR, while TCRdb's copy carries only in-frame clones and drops some. The sample records around 250,000 clones, under 90% being singletons. Material for sequencing was peripheral blood. These receptors were taken from a woman under 30 with acute or convalescent COVID-19.

This clone was detected a few times. This sequence joins TRBV10-3 and TRBJ2-7; 10 nucleotides match TRBD2. Germline CDR1 and CDR2: ENHRY and SYGVKD. The CDR3 is 14 residues long. The junction had 4 bases not matched to a gene; V was cut back by 8 bases and J by 0 bases. The CDR3 region has the DNA TGTGCCATCCGAGGACTAGCGGACTCCTACGAGCAGTACTTC. It encodes CAIRGLADSYEQYF.

This chain links TRBV5-1 with TRBJ1-4; TRBD1 aligns across 10 bases. The length of the CDR3 is 16 residues. Germline lookup yields CDR1 SGHRS and CDR2 YFSETQ. After removal of 3 bases from V and 3 bases from J, the junction contained 5 bases not matched to a gene. The CDR3 region is CASSYSGQGANEKLFF. DNA of the CDR3: TGCGCCAGCAGCTACTCCGGACAGGGGGCTAATGAAAAACTGTTTTTT. Full variable domain (outside the CDR3, taken from reference TRBV5-1 and TRBJ1-4): KAGVTQTPRYLIKTRGQQVTLSCSPISGHRSVSWYQQTPGQGLQFLFEYFSETQRNKGNFPGRFSGRQFSNSRSEMNVSTLELGDSALYLCASSYSGQGANEKLFFGSGTQLSVL.

The chain employs TRBV7-9 and TRBJ2-7; TRBD2 is a possible D gene (5 bases). The CDR3 is made up of 11 amino acids. V dropped 5 bases and J dropped 9 bases, with 11 bases sitting between them. Per the germline V gene, CDR1 is SEHNR and CDR2 is FQNEAQ (reference sequence). The CDR3 sequence: CASSPGSGQYF. In DNA form, the CDR3 reads TGTGCCAGCAGCCCGGGGTCAGGGCAGTACTTC.

This chain connects TRBV18 to TRBJ1-5; tentative D call: TRBD1 (6 bases). Germline V gene sequence: CDR1 KGHSH, CDR2 LQKENI. Trimming shortened V by 4 bases and J by 4 bases, and 11 bases separated the two germline ends. The CDR3 contains 14 residues. The CDR3 region has the DNA TGTGCCAGCTCACGAGGGGGTTCGAATCAGCCCCAGCATTTT. Protein: CASSRGGSNQPQHF. Filled out from reference TRBV18 and TRBJ1-5, the complete variable domain reads NAGVMQNPRHLVRRRGQEARLRCSPMKGHSHVYWYRQLPEEGLKFMVYLQKENIIDESGMPKERFSAEFPKEGPSILRIQQVVRGDSAAYFCASSRGGSNQPQHFGDGTRLSIL.

The V call is TRBV6-4, the J call TRBJ2-1; 9 bases align to TRBD2. Germline values: CDR1 MRHNA, CDR2 SNTAGT. Trimming removed 2 bases from V and 10 bases from J; junction bases left unmatched: 9. The CDR3 sequence is 15 residues long. The CDR3, as DNA: TGTGCCAGCAGTGACGGGGCGGGAGGGCCAGGCGAGCAGTTCTTC. Amino acids: CASSDGAGGPGEQFF.

V and J are TRBV24-1 and TRBJ2-5; 8 bases align to TRBD1. Per the germline V gene, CDR1 is KGHDR and CDR2 is SFDVKD. Unmatched junction bases numbered 7, after V lost 3 bases and J lost 5 bases. The CDR3 extends over 15 amino acids. The CDR3 DNA is TGTGCCACCAGTGATCCCGGGACAGGAGAGGAGACCCAGTACTTC. It yields the protein CATSDPGTGEETQYF.

The rearrangement joins TRBV24-1 to TRBJ2-7, with D possibly matching TRBD1 (6 bases). CDR1 is KGHDR, CDR2 SFDVKD, per germline. The CDR3 has 15 residues. Trimming took 9 bases from V and 3 from J, leaving 20 bases between them. CDR3 amino acids: CATDGHGTRYYEQYF. The CDR3 DNA reads TGTGCCACCGACGGACACGGGACACGATACTACGAGCAGTACTTC.

The J gene is TRBJ2-1, the V gene TRBV23-1, with 8 bases that match TRBD2. TRBV23-1 is reported as an ORF; its role is uncertain. CDR3 length: 19 amino acids. The ends lost 4 bases at V and 4 bases at J; junction bases unmatched: 18. The CDR3 coding sequence is TGCGCCAGCAGTCCCCGAGAGGGGCTAGCGGGTTCATCTTACAATGAGCAGTTCTTC. This translates into CASSPREGLAGSSYNEQFF.

In nucleotides, the CDR3 is TGTGCCAGCAGCCTTAGCGGTTGGCCAGGGAGGGAGACCCAGTACTTC. The encoded protein is CASSLSGWPGRETQYF. V and J are TRBV7-8 and TRBJ2-5; D possibly corresponds to TRBD2 (6 bases). The CDR3 runs to 16 residues. Germline V lookup: CDR1 SGHVS, CDR2 FQNEAQ. V lost 5 bases to trimming and J lost 5 bases, with 21 bases between them.

The V gene is TRBV4-1, the J gene TRBJ2-6; possible D gene TRBD1, 6 bases. The CDR3 runs 18 residues. Germline V gene data show CDR1 as MGHRA and CDR2 as YSYEKL. V lost 1 base and J 2 bases, leaving 15 bases between the germline ends. The CDR3 DNA is TGCGCCAGCAGCCAAGTTGAACAGGGTGGGGCTGGGGCCAACGTCCTGACTTTC. This translates into CASSQVEQGGAGANVLTF.

The chain carries TRBV6-5 and TRBJ2-7, with TRBD2 identical over 13 bases. This CDR3 comprises 14 residues. Germline V lookup: CDR1 MNHEY, CDR2 SVGAGI. The V gene end was trimmed by 6 bases and the J gene end by 7 bases; junction bases not matched to a gene: 6. CDR3 sequence (DNA): TGTGCCAGCAGCCGACTAGCGGGAGGCCGGGAGCAGTACTTC. Translation gives CASSRLAGGREQYF.

About this clone itself: At one end the junction does not follow the germline gene, possibly because of a read error. V usage is TRBV7-7 and J usage is TRBJ2-7; D is perhaps TRBD2 (6 bases). This CDR3 has 13 residues. CDR1 and CDR2 (germline): SSHAT, FNYEAQ (reference sequence). This chain's CDR3 is CASSPVAGGEQYF. In nucleotides, the CDR3 is TGTGCTAGCAGCCCCGTAGCAGGAGGGGAGCAGTACTTC. Looking up the rest from reference TRBV7-7 and TRBJ2-7 gives the full variable domain: GAGVSQSPRYKVTKRGQDVTLRCDPISSHATLYWYQQALGQGPEFLTYFNYEAQPDKSGLPSDRFSAERPEGSISTLTIQRTEQRDSAMYRCASSPVAGGEQYFGPGTRLTVT.

This clone was observed a single time. The CDR3 bases are TGCGCCAGCAGCCAAGACAGGTACGAGCAGTACTTC. Translation: CASSQDRYEQYF. The chain employs TRBV5-1 and TRBJ2-7, with D possibly matching TRBD1 (6 bases). V was cut by 4 bases and J by 4 bases, with 9 bases left in between. Germline V lookup: CDR1 SGHRS, CDR2 YFSETQ. The CDR3 is 12 residues long. The full variable domain, in which reference TRBV5-1 and TRBJ2-7 provide the parts outside the CDR3, is KAGVTQTPRYLIKTRGQQVTLSCSPISGHRSVSWYQQTPGQGLQFLFEYFSETQRNKGNFPGRFSGRQFSNSRSEMNVSTLELGDSALYLCASSQDRYEQYFGPGTRLTVT.

V gene TRBV30 combines with J gene TRBJ2-2; D is perhaps TRBD2 (7 bases). The CDR3 is made up of 13 amino acids. Germline-derived CDR1 and CDR2 are GTSNPN and SVGIG (reference sequence). V lost 2 bases, J lost 4 bases, and 8 bases lay in between. CDR3 protein: CAWSRGATGELFF. CDR3 coding DNA: TGTGCCTGGAGTCGGGGGGCCACCGGGGAGCTGTTTTTT.

V is TRBV7-9 and J is TRBJ1-2, with D possibly being TRBD1 (5 bases). Germline V CDR1 and CDR2: SEHNR, FQNEAQ (reference sequence). This CDR3 is 13 amino acids long. V was pared by 4 bases and J by 4 bases, with 10 bases between. The CDR3 DNA is TGTGCCAGCAGCTCGGCAGGGCTCTATGGCTACACCTTC. As protein: CASSSAGLYGYTF.

The gene calls are TRBV5-1 and TRBJ1-2; TRBD1 matches 8 bases. The CDR3 is 15 residues long. Germline V gene sequence: CDR1 SGHRS, CDR2 YFSETQ. Trimming removed 4 bases from V and 6 bases from J; junction bases left unmatched: 11. CDR3 sequence reads: CASSEGRGLRDGYTF. The CDR3 nucleotides read TGCGCCAGCAGCGAGGGCAGGGGGCTACGTGATGGCTACACCTTC.

The chain couples TRBV19 to TRBJ1-2; D unclear. This CDR3 is built from 11 residues. Trimming stripped 5 bases from V and 5 bases from J, with 6 bases between. Germline lookup yields CDR1 LNHDA and CDR2 SQIVND (reference sequence). Here the CDR3 DNA reads TGTGCCAGTAGTGGAGGGTATGGCTACACCTTC. This translates into CASSGGYGYTF.

The V gene is TRBV28, the J gene TRBJ2-7; 10 positions match TRBD1. Germline loops: CDR1 MDHEN, CDR2 SYDVKM. The CDR3 contains 15 residues. Germline trimming cut 5 bases from V and 0 bases from J; bases unmatched to any gene: 4. The CDR3 bases are TGTGCCAGCAGTCCCGGGACAGGGGTCTCCTACGAGCAGTACTTC. Protein: CASSPGTGVSYEQYF.

V gene TRBV7-6 combines with J gene TRBJ2-6, with 8 bases aligning to TRBD1. Germline values: CDR1 SGHVS, CDR2 FNYEAQ. V lost 7 bases to trimming and J lost 1 base; unmatched junction nucleotides: 6. The CDR3 has 16 residues. The CDR3 spells CASKGTGPSGANVLTF. The CDR3 nucleotides are TGTGCCAGCAAAGGGACAGGCCCATCTGGGGCCAACGTCCTGACTTTC. Full variable domain (missing parts from reference TRBV7-6 and TRBJ2-6): GAGVSQSPRYKVTKRGQDVALRCDPISGHVSLYWYRQALGQGPEFLTYFNYEAQQDKSGLPNDRFSAERPEGSISTLTIQRTEQRDSAMYRCASKGTGPSGANVLTFGAGSRLTVL.

This chain links TRBV25-1 with TRBJ1-1; no firm D call. The CDR3 is 12 amino acids. V lost 3 bases, J lost 5 bases, and 7 bases lay in between. The germline V gene encodes CDR1 MGHDK and CDR2 SYGVNS. The DNA for the CDR3 is TGTGCCAGCAGTGAGTCGGTAACTGAAGCTTTCTTT. It codes for CASSESVTEAFF.

V and J are TRBV7-2 and TRBJ2-5, with TRBD2 as a possible D gene (5 bases). The length of the CDR3 is 15 residues. Trimming stripped 2 bases from V and 5 bases from J, with 15 bases between. Germline CDR1 and CDR2: SGHTA and FQGNSA. This CDR3 reads CASSLSSLVSETQYF. CDR3 coding DNA: TGTGCCAGCAGCTTATCCTCACTAGTGTCGGAGACCCAGTACTTC. The full variable domain, its missing parts supplied by reference TRBV7-2 and TRBJ2-5, is GAGVSQSPSNKVTEKGKDVELRCDPISGHTALYWYRQSLGQGLEFLIYFQGNSAPDKSGLPSDRFSAERTGGSVSTLTIQRTQQEDSAVYLCASSLSSLVSETQYFGPGTRLLVL.

J is TRBJ2-7 and V is TRBV27; 9 bases are shared with TRBD2. Germline-derived CDR1 and CDR2 are MNHEY and SMNVEV (reference sequence). V was clipped by 2 bases and J by 2 bases; unmatched bases: 1. CDR3 length: 14 amino acids. CDR3 DNA sequence: TGTGCCAGCAGTTTAATAGCGGGAGCCTACGAGCAGTACTTC. This sequence encodes CASSLIAGAYEQYF.

This chain connects TRBV5-1 to TRBJ2-1; D possibly corresponds to TRBD2 (5 bases). Germline values: CDR1 SGHRS, CDR2 YFSETQ. V was clipped by 1 base and J by 5 bases, with 19 bases between them. The CDR3 is 17 amino acids. The CDR3 is CASSLFAPSQINNEQFF. As DNA, the CDR3 is TGCGCCAGCAGCTTGTTTGCGCCTAGCCAAATTAACAATGAGCAGTTCTTC.

CDR3 coding DNA: TGTGCCAGCAGTAAACAGGGTCTGGGGGGCAATCAGCCCCAGCATTTT. Translating gives CASSKQGLGGNQPQHF. The chain has TRBV5-6 and TRBJ1-5; D possibly corresponds to TRBD1 (6 bases). The CDR3 totals 16 residues. Germline CDR1 and CDR2: SGHDT and YYEEEE. V was clipped by 5 bases and J by 2 bases, with 17 bases between them.

The V call is TRBV5-5, the J call TRBJ2-7; D is uncertain. The germline gives CDR1 SGHKS, CDR2 YYEKEE (reference sequence). V was shortened by 0 bases and J by 2 bases, with 9 bases between the two germline ends. This CDR3 comprises 14 residues. The CDR3 coding sequence is TGTGCCAGCAGCTTGGGAGCGCCCACCTACGAGCAGTACTTC. It yields the protein CASSLGAPTYEQYF.

The chain is built from TRBV2 and TRBJ2-3; 13 bases align to TRBD2. The CDR3 spans 13 residues. Germline V gives CDR1 SNHLY, CDR2 FYNNEI. Unmatched junction bases numbered 3, after V lost 9 bases and J lost 6 bases. The CDR3 loop reads CARRTSGSDTQYF. DNA of the CDR3: TGTGCCAGAAGGACTAGCGGGAGTGATACGCAGTATTTT.

The gene calls are TRBV27 and TRBJ1-3, with D perhaps TRBD1 (5 bases). The CDR3 extends over 17 amino acids. CDR1 is MNHEY and CDR2 is SMNVEV in the germline V gene (reference sequence). The ends were cut back, 2 bases at V and 0 bases at J, with 14 bases in the middle. The CDR3 DNA follows: TGTGCCAGCAGTTTACGGGGGGTAGGTTTCTCTGGAAACACCATATATTTT. Translation gives CASSLRGVGFSGNTIYF.